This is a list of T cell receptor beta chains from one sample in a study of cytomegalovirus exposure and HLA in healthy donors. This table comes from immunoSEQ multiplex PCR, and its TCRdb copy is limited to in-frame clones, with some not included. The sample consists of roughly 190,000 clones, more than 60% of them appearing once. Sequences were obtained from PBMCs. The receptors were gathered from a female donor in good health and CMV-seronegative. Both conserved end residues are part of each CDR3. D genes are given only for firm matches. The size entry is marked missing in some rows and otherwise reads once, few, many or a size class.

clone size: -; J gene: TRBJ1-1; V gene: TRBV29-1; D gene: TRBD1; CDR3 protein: CSVAPSGGTEAFF; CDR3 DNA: TGCAGCGTTGCACCATCAGGGGGTACTGAAGCTTTCTTT
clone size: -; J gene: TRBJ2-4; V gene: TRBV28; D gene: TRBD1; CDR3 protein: CASSLDRVWDIQYF; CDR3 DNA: TGTGCCAGCAGTTTAGACAGGGTATGGGACATTCAGTACTTC
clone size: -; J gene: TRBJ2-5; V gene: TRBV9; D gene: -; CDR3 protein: CASSVDGGLGETQYF; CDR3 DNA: TGTGCCAGCAGCGTAGACGGCGGGTTGGGAGAGACCCAGTACTTC
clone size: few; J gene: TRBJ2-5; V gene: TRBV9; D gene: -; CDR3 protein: CASSVRTGREETQYF; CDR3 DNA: TGTGCCAGCAGCGTACGGACAGGGAGGGAAGAGACCCAGTACTTC
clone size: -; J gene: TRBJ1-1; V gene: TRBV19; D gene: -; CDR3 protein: CASRAGATEAFF; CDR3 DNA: TGTGCCAGTAGGGCGGGGGCGACTGAAGCTTTCTTT
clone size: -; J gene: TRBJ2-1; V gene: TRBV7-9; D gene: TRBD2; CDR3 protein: CASIPLAGGIEQFF; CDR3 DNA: TGTGCCAGCATCCCCTTGGCGGGAGGGATTGAGCAGTTCTTC
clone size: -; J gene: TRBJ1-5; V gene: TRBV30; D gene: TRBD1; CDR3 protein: CAWRAGTGGNQPQHF; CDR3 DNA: TGTGCCTGGAGGGCCGGGACAGGGGGCAATCAGCCCCAGCATTTT
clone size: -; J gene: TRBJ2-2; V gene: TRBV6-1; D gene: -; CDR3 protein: CASSAVLNTGELFF; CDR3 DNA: TGTGCCAGCAGTGCGGTCTTGAACACCGGGGAGCTGTTTTTT
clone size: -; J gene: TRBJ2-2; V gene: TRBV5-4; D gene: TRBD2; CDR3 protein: CASSLEASGGVATGELFF; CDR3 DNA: TGTGCCAGCAGCTTGGAGGCTAGCGGGGGGGTAGCCACCGGGGAGCTGTTTTTT
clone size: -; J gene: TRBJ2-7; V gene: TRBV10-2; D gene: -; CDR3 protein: CASIPEEGSYYEQYF; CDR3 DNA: TGCGCCAGTATCCCGGAGGAGGGGTCCTACTACGAGCAGTACTTC
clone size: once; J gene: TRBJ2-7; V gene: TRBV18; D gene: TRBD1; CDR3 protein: CASARVETGVIEQYF; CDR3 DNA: TGTGCCAGCGCAAGGGTAGAAACAGGGGTCATCGAGCAGTACTTC
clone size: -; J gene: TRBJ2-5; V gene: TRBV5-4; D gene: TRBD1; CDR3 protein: CASTPNAGTGVPRQETQYF; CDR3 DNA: TGTGCCAGCACCCCTAACGCCGGGACAGGTGTTCCCCGACAAGAGACCCAGTACTTC
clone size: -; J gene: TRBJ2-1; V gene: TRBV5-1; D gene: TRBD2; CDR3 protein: CASSLAPGLAGDNEQFF; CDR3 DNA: TGCGCCAGCAGCTTGGCCCCGGGACTAGCGGGGGACAATGAGCAGTTCTTC
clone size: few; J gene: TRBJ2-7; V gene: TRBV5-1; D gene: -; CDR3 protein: CASSLGSISYEQYF; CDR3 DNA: TGCGCCAGCAGCTTGGGTTCTATCTCCTACGAGCAGTACTTC
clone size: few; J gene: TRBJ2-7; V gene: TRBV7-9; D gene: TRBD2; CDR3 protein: CSSSLAGYYEQYF; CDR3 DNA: TGTTCCAGCAGCTTAGCGGGCTACTACGAGCAGTACTTC
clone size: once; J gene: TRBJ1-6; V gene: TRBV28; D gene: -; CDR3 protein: CASSFVPSPLHF; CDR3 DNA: TGTGCCAGCAGTTTCGTCCCTTCACCCCTCCACTTT
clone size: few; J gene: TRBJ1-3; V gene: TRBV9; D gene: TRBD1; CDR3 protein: CASSARDRGSSSGNTIYF; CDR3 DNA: TGTGCCAGCAGCGCGCGGGACAGGGGGTCCTCCTCTGGAAACACCATATATTTT
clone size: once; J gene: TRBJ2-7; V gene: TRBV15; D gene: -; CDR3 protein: CATSRDPEGYEQYF; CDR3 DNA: TGTGCCACCAGCAGAGATCCGGAGGGGTACGAGCAGTACTTC
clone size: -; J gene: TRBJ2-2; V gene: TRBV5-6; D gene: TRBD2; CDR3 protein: CASSSRTSGGWTGELFF; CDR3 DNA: TGTGCCAGCAGCAGCAGAACTAGCGGGGGTTGGACCGGGGAGCTGTTTTTT
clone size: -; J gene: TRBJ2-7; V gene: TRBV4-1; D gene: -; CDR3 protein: CASSQDAGREQYF; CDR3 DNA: TGCGCCAGCAGCCAAGATGCGGGGCGCGAGCAGTACTTC
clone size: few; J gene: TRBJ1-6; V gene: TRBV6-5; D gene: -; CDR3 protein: CASRGGDSYNSPLHF; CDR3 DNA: TGTGCCAGCCGGGGGGGGGACTCCTATAATTCACCCCTCCACTTT
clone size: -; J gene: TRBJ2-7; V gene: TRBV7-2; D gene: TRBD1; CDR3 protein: CASSLIIGRGYEQYF; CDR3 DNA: TGTGCCAGCAGCTTAATTATCGGCAGGGGGTACGAGCAGTACTTC
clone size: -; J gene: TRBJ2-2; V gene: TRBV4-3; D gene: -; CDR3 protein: CASSQRGGSSGELFF; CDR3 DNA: TGCGCCAGCAGCCAGCGCGGGGGCTCCAGCGGGGAGCTGTTTTTT
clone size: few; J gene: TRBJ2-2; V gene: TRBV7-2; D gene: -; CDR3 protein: CASGGLPGAELFF; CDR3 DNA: TGTGCCAGCGGAGGGCTGCCTGGCGCGGAGCTGTTTTTT
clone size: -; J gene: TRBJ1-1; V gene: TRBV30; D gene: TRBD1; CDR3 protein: CAWSRTGVAFF; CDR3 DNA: TGTGCCTGGAGCCGGACAGGCGTAGCTTTCTTT
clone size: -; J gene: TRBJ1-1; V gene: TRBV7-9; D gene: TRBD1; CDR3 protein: CASSQGTGGEKGEAFF; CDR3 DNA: TGTGCCAGCAGCCAGGGGACAGGGGGTGAGAAAGGTGAAGCTTTCTTT
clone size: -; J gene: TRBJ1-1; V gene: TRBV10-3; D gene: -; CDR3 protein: CAISEGTPGPSNMEAFF; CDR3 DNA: TGTGCCATCAGTGAAGGGACACCTGGACCTTCGAACATGGAAGCTTTCTTT
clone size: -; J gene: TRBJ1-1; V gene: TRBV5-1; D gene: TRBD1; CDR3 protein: CASSSTGANTEAFF; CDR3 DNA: TGCGCCAGCAGCTCGACAGGGGCGAACACTGAAGCTTTCTTT
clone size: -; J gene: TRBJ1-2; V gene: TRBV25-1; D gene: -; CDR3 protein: CASSEWPGDGYTF; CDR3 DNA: TGTGCCAGCAGTGAATGGCCAGGCGATGGCTACACCTTC